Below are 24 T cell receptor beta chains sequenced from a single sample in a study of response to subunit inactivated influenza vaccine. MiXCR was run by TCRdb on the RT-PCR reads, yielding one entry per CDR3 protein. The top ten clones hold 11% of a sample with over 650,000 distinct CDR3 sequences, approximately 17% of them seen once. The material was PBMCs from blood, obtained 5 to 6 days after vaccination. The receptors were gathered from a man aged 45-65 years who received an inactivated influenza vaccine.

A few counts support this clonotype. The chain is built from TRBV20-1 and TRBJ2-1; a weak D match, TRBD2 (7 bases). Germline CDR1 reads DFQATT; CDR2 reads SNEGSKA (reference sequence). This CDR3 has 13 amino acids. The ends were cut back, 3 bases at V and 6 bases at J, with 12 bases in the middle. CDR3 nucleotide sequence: TGCAGTGCTAGTGGGGGGGCCCTCAATGAGCAGTTCTTC. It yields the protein CSASGGALNEQFF.

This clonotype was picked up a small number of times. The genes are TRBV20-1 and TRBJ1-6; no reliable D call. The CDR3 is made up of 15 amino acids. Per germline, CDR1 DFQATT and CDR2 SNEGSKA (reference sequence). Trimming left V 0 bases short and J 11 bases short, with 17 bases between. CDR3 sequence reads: CSARDRLHVGAPLHF. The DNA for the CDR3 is TGCAGTGCTAGAGATCGGCTTCACGTAGGTGCACCCCTCCACTTT.

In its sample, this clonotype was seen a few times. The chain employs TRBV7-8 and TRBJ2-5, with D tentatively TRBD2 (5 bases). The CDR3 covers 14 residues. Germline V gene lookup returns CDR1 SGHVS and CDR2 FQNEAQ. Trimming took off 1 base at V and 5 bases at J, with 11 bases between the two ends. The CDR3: CASSLVPGMETQYF. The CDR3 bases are TGTGCCAGCAGCTTAGTCCCCGGGATGGAGACCCAGTACTTC.

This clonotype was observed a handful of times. The CDR3, as DNA: TGTGCCAGCAGGATACGGATCGGGGCCGGGGAGCTGTTTTTT. Translation: CASRIRIGAGELFF. This chain uses TRBV6-1 with TRBJ2-2; possible D gene TRBD2, 5 bases. CDR3 length: 14 residues. Per the germline V gene, CDR1 is MNHNS and CDR2 is SASEGT. V lost 6 bases to trimming and J lost 6 bases, with 14 bases between them.

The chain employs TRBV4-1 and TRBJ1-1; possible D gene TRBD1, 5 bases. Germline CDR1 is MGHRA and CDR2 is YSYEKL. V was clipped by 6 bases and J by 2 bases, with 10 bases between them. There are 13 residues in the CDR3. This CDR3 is CASRKGDNTEAFF. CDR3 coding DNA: TGCGCCAGCAGAAAAGGGGATAACACTGAAGCTTTCTTT.

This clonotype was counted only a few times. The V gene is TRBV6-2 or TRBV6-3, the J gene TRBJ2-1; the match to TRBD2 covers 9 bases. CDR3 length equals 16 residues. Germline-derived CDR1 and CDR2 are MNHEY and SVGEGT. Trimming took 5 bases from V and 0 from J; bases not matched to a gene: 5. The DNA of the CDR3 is TGTGCCAGCAGTAAACTAGCGGGCCGCTCCTACAATGAGCAGTTCTTC. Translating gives CASSKLAGRSYNEQFF.

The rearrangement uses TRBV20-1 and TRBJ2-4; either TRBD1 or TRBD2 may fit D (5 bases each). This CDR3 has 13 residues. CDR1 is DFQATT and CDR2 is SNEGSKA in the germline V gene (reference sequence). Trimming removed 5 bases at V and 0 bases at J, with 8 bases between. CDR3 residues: CSAAGTAKNIQYF. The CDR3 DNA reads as TGCAGTGCTGCTGGGACAGCCAAAAACATTCAGTACTTC.

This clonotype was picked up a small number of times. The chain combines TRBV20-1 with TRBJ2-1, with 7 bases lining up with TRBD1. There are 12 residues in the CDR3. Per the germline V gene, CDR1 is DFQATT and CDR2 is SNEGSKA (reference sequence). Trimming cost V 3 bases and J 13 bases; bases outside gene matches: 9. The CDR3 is CSARLTGEFQFF. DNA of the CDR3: TGCAGTGCTAGGCTTACAGGGGAGTTTCAGTTCTTC.

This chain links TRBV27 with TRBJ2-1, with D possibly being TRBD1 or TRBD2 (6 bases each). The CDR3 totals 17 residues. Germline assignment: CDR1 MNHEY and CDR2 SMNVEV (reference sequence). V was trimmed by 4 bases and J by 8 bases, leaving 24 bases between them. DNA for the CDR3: TGTGCCAGCAGTTACTTTGGCCGGGGGCTCCCGGGGGATGAGCAGTTCTTC. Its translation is CASSYFGRGLPGDEQFF.

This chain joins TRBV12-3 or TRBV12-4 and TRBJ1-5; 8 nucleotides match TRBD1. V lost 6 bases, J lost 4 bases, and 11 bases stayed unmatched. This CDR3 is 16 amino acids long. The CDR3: CASRATGDFRNQPQHF. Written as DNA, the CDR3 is TGTGCCAGCAGGGCGACAGGGGATTTTCGGAATCAGCCCCAGCATTTT.

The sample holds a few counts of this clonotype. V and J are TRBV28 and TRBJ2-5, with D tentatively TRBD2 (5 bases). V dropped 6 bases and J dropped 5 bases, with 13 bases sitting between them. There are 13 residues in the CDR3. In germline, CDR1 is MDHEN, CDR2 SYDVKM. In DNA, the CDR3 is TGTGCCAGCAGGTCCGGGAACTTGGAGACCCAGTACTTC. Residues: CASRSGNLETQYF.

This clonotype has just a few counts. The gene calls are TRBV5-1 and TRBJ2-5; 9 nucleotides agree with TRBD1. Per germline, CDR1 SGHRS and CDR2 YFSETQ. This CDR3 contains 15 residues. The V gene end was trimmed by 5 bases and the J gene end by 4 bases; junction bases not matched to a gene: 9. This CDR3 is CASRLPTGGGETQYF. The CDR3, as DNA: TGCGCCAGCAGGCTCCCGACAGGGGGAGGAGAGACCCAGTACTTC.

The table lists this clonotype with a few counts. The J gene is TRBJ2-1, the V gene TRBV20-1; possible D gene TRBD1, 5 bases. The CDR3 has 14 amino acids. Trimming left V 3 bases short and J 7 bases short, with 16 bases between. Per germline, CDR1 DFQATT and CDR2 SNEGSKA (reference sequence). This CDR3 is CSASAGPLGNEQFF. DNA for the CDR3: TGCAGTGCTAGTGCAGGGCCCCTGGGTAATGAGCAGTTCTTC.

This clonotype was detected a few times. CDR3 nucleotides: TGCAGTGCTAGAGATTTCGGACCTGCGGGAGGTAACTACAATGAGCAGTTCTTC. This encodes CSARDFGPAGGNYNEQFF. The chain couples TRBV20-1 to TRBJ2-1, with 8 positions matching TRBD2. Trimming took 0 bases from V and 3 from J; bases not matched to a gene: 13. The CDR3 extends over 18 amino acids. Germline loops: CDR1 DFQATT, CDR2 SNEGSKA (reference sequence).

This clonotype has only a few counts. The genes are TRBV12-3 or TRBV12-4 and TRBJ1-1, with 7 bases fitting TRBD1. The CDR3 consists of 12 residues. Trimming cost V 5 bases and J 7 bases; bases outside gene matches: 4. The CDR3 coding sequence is TGTGCCAGCAGTAGACAGGGAGATGAAGCTTTCTTT. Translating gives CASSRQGDEAFF.

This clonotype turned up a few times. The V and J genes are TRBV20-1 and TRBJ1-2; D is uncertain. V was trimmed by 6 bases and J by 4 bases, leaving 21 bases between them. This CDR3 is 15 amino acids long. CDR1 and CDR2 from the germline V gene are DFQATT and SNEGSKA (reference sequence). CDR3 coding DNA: TGCAGTGCCAGGACTAACGAAAAAGGGATCTATGGCTACACCTTC. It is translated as CSARTNEKGIYGYTF.

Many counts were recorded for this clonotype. The CDR3 loop is CASSFPSQPQHF. The CDR3 coding sequence is TGTGCCAGCAGCTTCCCGAGCCAGCCCCAGCATTTT. This chain uses TRBV7-2 with TRBJ1-5; D remains ambiguous. Germline CDR1 and CDR2: SGHTA and FQGNSA. The CDR3 is made up of 12 amino acids. V lost 3 bases and J lost 7, with 7 bases in between.

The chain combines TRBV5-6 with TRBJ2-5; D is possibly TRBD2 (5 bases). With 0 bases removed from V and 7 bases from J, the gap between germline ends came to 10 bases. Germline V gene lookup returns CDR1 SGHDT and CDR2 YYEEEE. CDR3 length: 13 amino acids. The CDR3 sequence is CASSLAGLGTQYF. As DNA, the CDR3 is TGTGCCAGCAGCTTGGCCGGACTTGGGACCCAGTACTTC.

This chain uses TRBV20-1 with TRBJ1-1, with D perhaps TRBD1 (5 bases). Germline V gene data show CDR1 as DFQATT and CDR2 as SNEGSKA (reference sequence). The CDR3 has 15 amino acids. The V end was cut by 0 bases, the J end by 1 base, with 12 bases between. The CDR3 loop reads CSARDRGHPNTEAFF. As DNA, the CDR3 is TGCAGTGCTAGAGATCGAGGACACCCGAACACTGAAGCTTTCTTT.

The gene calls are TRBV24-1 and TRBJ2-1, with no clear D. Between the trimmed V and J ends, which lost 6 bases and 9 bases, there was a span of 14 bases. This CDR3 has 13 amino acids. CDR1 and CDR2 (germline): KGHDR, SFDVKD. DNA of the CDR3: TGTGCCACCAGTTTTTTGGGGTGGAGTGAGCAGTTCTTC. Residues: CATSFLGWSEQFF.

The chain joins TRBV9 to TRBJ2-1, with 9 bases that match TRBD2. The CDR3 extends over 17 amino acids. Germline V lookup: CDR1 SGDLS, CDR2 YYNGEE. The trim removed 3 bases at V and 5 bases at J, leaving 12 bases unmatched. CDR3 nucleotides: TGTGCCAGCAGCGCGACCGTTAGCGGGAGCCCCAACAATGAGCAGTTCTTC. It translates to CASSATVSGSPNNEQFF.

The chain's CDR3 is CASSPAGFSSYNSPLHF. DNA for the CDR3: TGTGCCAGCAGCCCGGCGGGTTTCAGCTCCTATAATTCACCCCTCCACTTT. The genes are TRBV3-1 and TRBJ1-6, with no clear D. Trimming removed 4 bases at V and 0 bases at J, with 13 bases between. CDR3 length: 17 amino acids. The germline V gene has CDR1 LGHDT and CDR2 YNNKEL (reference sequence).

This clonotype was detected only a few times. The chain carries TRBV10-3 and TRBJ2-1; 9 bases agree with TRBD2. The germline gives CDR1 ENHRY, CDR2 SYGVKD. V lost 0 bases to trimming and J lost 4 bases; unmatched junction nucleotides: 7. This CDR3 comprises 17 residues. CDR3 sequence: CAISESLRLAGYNEQFF. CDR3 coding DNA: TGTGCCATCAGTGAGTCCCTAAGGCTAGCGGGATACAATGAGCAGTTCTTC.

This chain's CDR3 is CASSPAVGLVSYNEQFF. The CDR3 nucleotides are TGCGCCAGCAGCCCCGCGGTGGGACTGGTCTCCTACAATGAGCAGTTCTTC. The chain couples TRBV4-3 to TRBJ2-1, with D possibly TRBD2 on 6 matching bases. Trimming pared 4 bases from V and 0 bases from J, leaving 16 bases between. The CDR3 has 17 amino acids. CDR1 is LGHNA and CDR2 is YSLEER in the germline V gene.